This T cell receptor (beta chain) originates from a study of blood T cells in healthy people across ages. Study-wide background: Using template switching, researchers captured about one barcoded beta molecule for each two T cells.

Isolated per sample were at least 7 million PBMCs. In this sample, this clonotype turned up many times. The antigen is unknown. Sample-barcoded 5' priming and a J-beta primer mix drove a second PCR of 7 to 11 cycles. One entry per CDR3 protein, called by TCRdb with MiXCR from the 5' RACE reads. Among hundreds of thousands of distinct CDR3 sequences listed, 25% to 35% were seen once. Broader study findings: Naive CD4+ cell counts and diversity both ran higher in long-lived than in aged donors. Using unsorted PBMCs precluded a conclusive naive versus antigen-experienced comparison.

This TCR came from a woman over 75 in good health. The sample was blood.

For the CDR3, the DNA is TGTGCCAGCAACAAACTTGGGCACCGGGACGAATCCTATGGCTACACCTTC. Translated, it gives CASNKLGHRDESYGYTF. The J gene is TRBJ1-2, the V gene TRBV6-1; D perhaps matches TRBD1 (5 bases). Between the trimmed V and J ends, which lost 7 bases and 4 bases, there was a span of 25 bases. CDR1 and CDR2 (germline): MNHNS, SASEGT. This CDR3 contains 17 residues.